This entry concerns a single T cell receptor (beta chain). This receptor's antigen is unknown. Per-nucleotide qualities are absent, and no much larger clonotype sits a single base away. This entry comes from a study of blood T cell repertoires in COVID-19 (dated by TCRdb to the early 2020s). For context, the study as a whole: The collaborator samples originated in the United States, Italy and Spain and spanned the acute and convalescent phases of COVID-19. Nearly every sample came with metadata listing a de-identified subject ID, COVID-19 status, age in years and sex. The material from the prospective study consisted of cDNA or gDNA derived from T cells, B-cell-depleted T cells, or PBMCs. Where HLA class I and class II types were available, the types were taken from metadata supplied by the sample provider, not from assay-based typing. The dataset comprised deeply sampled blood TCRbeta repertoires from subjects exposed to, actively infected with, or recovered from COVID-19. The samples were drawn from two sources: the first 160 participants of the ongoing ImmuneRACE study, and 1,000 to 1,500 subjects contributed by 6 global collaborators. The repertoires were released in a freely available public database intended as a resource for research on the immune response to SARS-CoV-2. What the research found in general, with its limitations: Clinical and demographic metadata were provided uncurated, with the amount varying by source and participant.

Each collaborating institution followed its own protocols to collect whole blood in K2EDTA tubes. For TCRbeta analysis, collaborators shipped samples in one of three forms: frozen whole blood, isolated PBMCs, or DNA extracted from either of those sample types. TCRbeta CDR3 regions were amplified from genomic DNA by means of the immunoSEQ Assay, a bias-controlled multiplex PCR. In the source study's methods: The number of nucleated cells in each sample was estimated by amplification of reference gene primers within the assay. To quantify the absolute abundance of each unique TCRbeta CDR3 rearrangement, sequence reads were collapsed and filtered. For each sample, productive Simpson clonality was calculated by taking the square root of Simpson's diversity index across productive rearrangements. TCRdb limited this immuneACCESS table to in-frame rearrangements with V and J called. A share of clones is missing; checked studies link under half to unresolved V genes, and the rest is unexplained. V, J and clone size are taken as reported in that table, and D and trimming were inferred from the DNA itself. In all, the sample holds 300,000 to 400,000 clones, and about four fifths of those were seen once. The ten largest clones capture 3% of the sample.

At the junction V is shortened by 5 bases and J by 12 bases; bases outside the gene matches: 19. Its CDR3 holds 15 amino acids, cysteine through phenylalanine. The only DNA kept is the CDR3, 45 bases in frame from the first base. The sequence was collected from a man aged 25-40 years with active or convalescent COVID-19. The sample taken for sequencing was peripheral blood. The sequence links TRBV5-3 to TRBJ1-1; 7 nucleotides in the junction match TRBD1. TRBV5-3 qualifies as an ORF whose function is uncertain. For the CDR3, the sequence is CARSHATGLKKQTFF. At the DNA level, the sequence is TGTGCCAGAAGTCACGCGACAGGGTTGAAAAAACAAACTTTCTTT.